This TCR beta chain comes out of a study of CD8 T cells in Susac syndrome. Study as a whole: Each patient with Susac syndrome, at the time of blood draw, was therapy-naive, on corticosteroids, or on intravenous immunoglobulin alone.

Reverse transcription used 0.5 to 1 ug RNA and random hexamers. The immunoSEQ assay covered 54 Vbeta and 13 Jbeta segments for CDR3. Using its own MiXCR run on the immunoSEQ multiplex PCR reads, TCRdb lists one record per CDR3 protein. Among about 190,000 distinct CDR3 sequences listed, around 93% were seen once. Findings and caveats of the study: In its TCR sequencing and HLA analysis, the study acknowledged that the number of individuals was relatively small.

A remark on this clonotype: Its antigen is still unknown.

TCR beta was sequenced from blood CD8+ and CD4+ T cells. Germline loops: CDR1 SQVTM, CDR2 ANQGSEA. The CDR3 consists of 13 residues. The V end lost 6 bases, the J end lost 5 bases, and 17 bases lay between the germline ends. This chain connects TRBV29-1 to TRBJ2-7, with D tentatively TRBD1 (5 bases). The sequence was obtained from a human donor with Susac syndrome. The sequenced material came from CD8+ T cells from PBMCs. Written as DNA, the CDR3 is TGCAGCGTCGCCCGAAGGGGTTTGGACGAGCAGTACTTC. It yields the protein CSVARRGLDEQYF.